The 11 T cell receptor beta chains below all came from one sample that was sequenced in a study of T cells in localized non-small cell lung cancer (dated by TCRdb to the early 2020s). Library preparation used the immunoSEQ multiplex PCR assay. What TCRdb holds here is the immuneACCESS table cut down to in-frame rearrangements. Part of the clones is not present; checked against another copy, under half of the missing clones reflect an unresolved V gene, and the others are unexplained. The sample has 2,000 or so clones on record, under 30% of them singletons. The ten largest clones represent 15% to 20% of the sample. The starting material was normal lung tissue next to the tumor, obtained before any cancer treatment. The receptor set was obtained from a woman between 35 and 75 years old with stage II lung adenocarcinoma.

The gene calls are TRBV6-8 and TRBJ2-1, with 8 positions matching TRBD2. This CDR3 comprises 14 residues. CDR1 is MNHGY and CDR2 is SAAAGT in the germline V gene. V lost 7 bases to trimming and J lost 9 bases; unmatched junction nucleotides: 11. DNA of the CDR3: TGTGCCAGCACCAGCAGCGGGAGACGGGGTGAGCAGTTCTTC. This encodes CASTSSGRRGEQFF.

This clone occurred a few times. Here the CDR3 DNA reads TGTGCCAGCAGTTTTGGGCTATCCCCAGAGACCCAGTACTTC. Encoded protein: CASSFGLSPETQYF. The V gene is TRBV28, the J gene TRBJ2-5; no reliable D call. The CDR3 sequence is 14 residues long. V gave up 3 bases and J gave up 4 bases, with 12 bases separating them. Germline V lookup: CDR1 MDHEN, CDR2 SYDVKM.

In this sample, this clone is medium-sized. J is TRBJ1-3 and V is TRBV11-3, with D possibly TRBD1 on 5 matching bases. The CDR3 contains 16 residues. Trimming removed 7 bases from V and 0 bases from J, with 16 bases in between. From germline, CDR1 is SGHNT and CDR2 YENEEA. DNA for the CDR3: TGTGCCAGCAACCCGGAGAGGGGACGCTCTGGAAACACCATATATTTT. Protein product: CASNPERGRSGNTIYF.

This chain uses TRBV18 with TRBJ1-1, with D uncertain. V shed 2 bases and J shed 6 bases, with 10 bases lying between them. The CDR3 is 13 amino acids. CDR1 and CDR2 (germline): KGHSH, LQKENI. CDR3 in DNA: TGTGCCAGCTCACCAATAGGTGGAGCTGAAGCTTTCTTT. It encodes CASSPIGGAEAFF.

In its sample, this clone is medium-sized. An end of the junction does not agree with germline; a read error may underlie this. The rearrangement joins TRBV6-8 to TRBJ2-1, with 11 bases lining up with TRBD2. CDR1 MNHGY and CDR2 SAAAGT come from the germline V gene. The length of the CDR3 is 15 residues. The CDR3 sequence: CASSDSTSGSNEQFF. The CDR3 DNA follows: TGTGCCAGCAGTGACTCCACTAGCGGGAGTAATGAGCAGTTCTTC.

A single count supports this clone. J is TRBJ2-4 and V is TRBV28; the D gene is possibly TRBD2 (6 bases). The CDR3 is 13 amino acids. V lost 7 bases to trimming and J lost 4 bases, with 11 bases between them. Germline V lookup: CDR1 MDHEN, CDR2 SYDVKM. The CDR3 sequence is CASTPGGKNIQYF. In nucleotides, the CDR3 is TGTGCCAGCACTCCCGGGGGAAAAAACATTCAGTACTTC.

This clone occurred a few times. V is TRBV6-8 and J is TRBJ2-1; TRBD2 agrees at 11 bases. V trimming: 5 bases; J trimming: 9 bases; junction bases outside the gene matches: 12. The CDR3 is made up of 16 amino acids. Germline V gene lookup returns CDR1 MNHGY and CDR2 SAAAGT. CDR3 in amino acids: CASSLTSGGFGGEQFF. The DNA for the CDR3 is TGTGCCAGCAGTCTCACTAGCGGGGGCTTCGGAGGTGAGCAGTTCTTC.

This clone was found a few times. The rearrangement uses TRBV11-3 and TRBJ1-2; possibly TRBD1 for D (5 bases). The CDR3 sequence is 15 residues long. Germline lookup yields CDR1 SGHNT and CDR2 YENEEA. Trimming shortened V by 2 bases and J by 2 bases, and 12 bases separated the two germline ends. The CDR3 is CASSLSGGGNYGYTF. For the CDR3, the DNA is TGTGCCAGCAGCTTATCAGGCGGGGGGAACTATGGCTACACCTTC.

This clone was observed a few times. The chain is built from TRBV6-4 and TRBJ2-3; D tentatively fits TRBD1 or TRBD2 (6 bases each). From germline, CDR1 is MRHNA and CDR2 SNTAGT. The V gene lost 2 bases and the J gene lost 5 bases, with 8 bases spanning the gap. The CDR3 totals 13 residues. The CDR3 DNA follows: TGTGCCAGCAGTGACGAGGGGGGAGATACGCAGTATTTT. Translating it yields CASSDEGGDTQYF.

For the CDR3, the DNA is TGTGCCTGGAGTCAAGGATCCGGGGAGCTGTTTTTT. It yields the protein CAWSQGSGELFF. The V call is TRBV30, the J call TRBJ2-2; D remains ambiguous. V lost 2 bases and J lost 6, with 7 bases in between. CDR1 is GTSNPN and CDR2 is SVGIG in the germline V gene (reference sequence). There are 12 residues in the CDR3.

CDR3 amino acids: CATSRARAPSYEQYF. The DNA of the CDR3 is TGTGCCACCAGCAGAGCCCGGGCACCATCCTACGAGCAGTACTTC. The genes are TRBV15 and TRBJ2-7; D is unresolved. The germline gives CDR1 LNHNV, CDR2 YYDKDF (reference sequence). Between the trimmed V and J ends, which lost 1 base and 1 base, there was a span of 11 bases. The CDR3 is 15 residues long. The full variable domain, rest sourced from reference TRBV15 and TRBJ2-7, is DAMVIQNPRYQVTQFGKPVTLSCSQTLNHNVMYWYQQKSSQAPKLLFHYYDKDFNNEADTPDNFQSRRPNTSFCFLDIRSPGLGDTAMYLCATSRARAPSYEQYFGPGTRLTVT.